This T cell receptor (beta chain) was sequenced in a study of blood T cells in healthy people across ages. Across the whole study: T cells yielded about one barcoded beta molecule per two cells through template switching.

Next came a second PCR, run for about 7 to 12 cycles, which used a sample-barcoded 5' primer along with a J-beta primer mix. TCRdb recomputed calls from the 5' RACE reads with MiXCR, one row per CDR3 protein. The data contain 600,000 to 650,000 distinct CDR3 sequences, about 54% of them singletons. Donors ranged from roughly 6 to 90 years old and were healthy Caucasians in Russia. No fewer than 5.5 micrograms of total RNA were isolated from every sample. The trim removed 7 bases at V and 9 bases at J, leaving 10 bases unmatched. CDR3 size: 15 residues. Germline V gene sequence: CDR1 MNHNY, CDR2 SVGAGI (reference sequence).

This TCR was recovered from a man aged 55-75 years in good health. V is TRBV6-6 and J is TRBJ1-6; 9 bases map to TRBD1. The sample comprised blood. The CDR3 nucleotides read TGTGCCAGCAACGGACAGGGGATTGGAAGTTCACCCCTCCACTTT. Protein: CASNGQGIGSSPLHF.